These 11 T cell receptor beta chains originate from one sample sequenced in a study of response to subunit inactivated influenza vaccine. TCRdb re-called the RT-PCR reads with MiXCR, one entry per CDR3 protein. The table shows over 450,000 distinct CDR3 sequences, with over 10% occurring only once. The sample in question was PBMCs from blood, obtained 45 days after vaccination. The receptors were sampled from a man over 45 who received an inactivated influenza vaccine.

The CDR3 loop is CASEGLAVNTGELFF. The CDR3 bases are TGTGCCAGCGAGGGACTAGCGGTAAACACCGGGGAGCTGTTTTTT. The chain has TRBV6-2 or TRBV6-3 and TRBJ2-2; 11 bases are a match to TRBD2. The CDR3 sequence is 15 residues long. Germline CDR1 and CDR2: MNHEY and SVGEGT. Trimming took 8 bases from V and 2 from J; bases not matched to a gene: 4.

This clonotype was seen more than once but under ten times. The chain joins TRBV2 to TRBJ2-1; TRBD2 aligns across 11 bases. The V gene end was trimmed by 6 bases and the J gene end by 4 bases; junction bases not matched to a gene: 8. There are 16 residues in the CDR3. Germline loops: CDR1 SNHLY, CDR2 FYNNEI. For the CDR3, the DNA is TGTGCCAGCAGGAAGGGGACTAGCGGACGATACAATGAGCAGTTCTTC. This sequence encodes CASRKGTSGRYNEQFF.

The chain uses TRBV19 and TRBJ1-2; the D is unclear. V dropped 3 bases and J dropped 7 bases, with 15 bases sitting between them. CDR3 length: 14 amino acids. From germline, CDR1 is LNHDA and CDR2 SQIVND (reference sequence). The DNA for the CDR3 is TGTGCCAGTAGTATCGGTGGTTTAACGCGTGGCTACACCTTC. This gives the protein CASSIGGLTRGYTF.

This clonotype has ten or more counts. The V call is TRBV4-3, the J call TRBJ2-3, with no clear D. CDR3 length: 16 amino acids. Germline lookup yields CDR1 LGHNA and CDR2 YSLEER. Deletions cut 0 bases from V and 3 bases from J, with 13 bases between. As DNA, the CDR3 is TGCGCCAGCAGCCAAGATACGATAGCCACGACAGATACGCAGTATTTT. Amino acids: CASSQDTIATTDTQYF.

This clonotype was detected only a few times. The CDR3 nucleotides are TGCAGCGTGGAACCGGGACTAGCGCCCACAGATACGCAGTATTTT. Residues: CSVEPGLAPTDTQYF. This chain links TRBV29-1 with TRBJ2-3, with 10 bases aligning to TRBD2. Germline-derived CDR1 and CDR2 are SQVTM and ANQGSEA. The length of the CDR3 is 15 residues. Trimming removed 6 bases from V and 2 bases from J; junction bases left unmatched: 8.

J is TRBJ1-2 and V is TRBV5-5; no clear D gene. Trimming removed 4 bases from V and 0 bases from J, with 10 bases in between. CDR1 is SGHKS, CDR2 YYEKEE, per germline (reference sequence). CDR3 length equals 14 residues. CDR3 sequence (DNA): TGTGCCAGCAGCGAGGAAGCCGCTAACTATGGCTACACCTTC. Translation gives CASSEEAANYGYTF.

This clonotype has ten or more counts. V usage is TRBV29-1 and J usage is TRBJ2-2; D is uncertain. CDR3 size: 14 residues. V lost 5 bases to trimming and J lost 5 bases, with 15 bases between them. The germline V gene encodes CDR1 SQVTM and CDR2 ANQGSEA. The CDR3 nucleotides read TGCAGCGTTTCCCTCAATGTAGGGACCGGGGAGCTGTTTTTT. Its translation is CSVSLNVGTGELFF.

This chain uses TRBV5-1 with TRBJ2-1, with 7 bases that match TRBD1. V dropped 0 bases and J dropped 6; count of bases not matched to a gene: 12. Germline-derived CDR1 and CDR2 are SGHRS and YFSETQ. The CDR3 is made up of 17 amino acids. CDR3 sequence: CASSLASRDRVGNEQFF. Here the CDR3 DNA reads TGCGCCAGCAGCTTGGCCTCCCGTGACAGGGTTGGCAATGAGCAGTTCTTC.

This clonotype occurred a few times. The chain has TRBV12-3 or TRBV12-4 and TRBJ2-2, with 8 bases identical to TRBD2. With V trimmed by 2 bases and J by 5 bases, 4 bases remained unmatched. CDR3 size: 15 residues. CDR3 coding DNA: TGTGCCAGCAGTTTACGGGAGGGCCTGACCGGGGAGCTGTTTTTT. Amino acids: CASSLREGLTGELFF.

This chain uses TRBV14 with TRBJ1-1; perhaps TRBD1 as D (6 bases). The CDR3 contains 14 residues. Germline lookup yields CDR1 SGHDN and CDR2 FVKESK. V lost 0 bases and J 5 bases, leaving 10 bases between the germline ends. CDR3 region: CASSQEIGGTEAFF. The CDR3 bases are TGTGCCAGCAGCCAAGAGATAGGGGGAACTGAAGCTTTCTTT.

This clonotype was seen only a few times. This chain links TRBV20-1 with TRBJ2-3; D might be TRBD2 (5 bases). The ends were cut back, 0 bases at V and 2 bases at J, with 12 bases in the middle. The V gene's germline CDR1 is DFQATT and CDR2 SNEGSKA (reference sequence). CDR3 length: 15 residues. The CDR3 spells CSARELVDPTDTQYF. The CDR3 DNA follows: TGCAGTGCTAGAGAACTAGTCGACCCCACAGATACGCAGTATTTT.